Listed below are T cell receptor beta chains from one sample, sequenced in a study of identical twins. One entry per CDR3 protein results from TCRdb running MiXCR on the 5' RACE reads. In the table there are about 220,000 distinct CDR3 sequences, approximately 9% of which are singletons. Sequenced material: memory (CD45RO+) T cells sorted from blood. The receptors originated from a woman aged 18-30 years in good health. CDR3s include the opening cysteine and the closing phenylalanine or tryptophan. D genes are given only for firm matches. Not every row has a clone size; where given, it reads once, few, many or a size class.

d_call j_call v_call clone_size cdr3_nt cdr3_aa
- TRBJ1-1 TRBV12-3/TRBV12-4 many TGTGCCAGCACCCCGGGGGGAGTGGTCACTGAAGCTTTCTTT CASTPGGVVTEAFF
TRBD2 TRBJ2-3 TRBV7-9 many TGTGCCAGCAGCTTAGGCCTAGCGGGAGTCTCTACAGATACGCAGTATTTT CASSLGLAGVSTDTQYF
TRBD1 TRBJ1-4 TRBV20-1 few TGCAGTGCTAGAGATCCGAGACAGGGAGGTGAAAAACTGTTTTTT CSARDPRQGGEKLFF
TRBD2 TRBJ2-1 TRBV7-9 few TGTGCCAGCAGCTTACTAGCGGACTACGATGAGCAGTTCTTC CASSLLADYDEQFF
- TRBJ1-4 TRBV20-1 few TGCAGTGCTAGTCCCAGTAATGAAAAACTGTTTTTT CSASPSNEKLFF
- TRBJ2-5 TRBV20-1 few TGCAGTGCTAGAGATCCCAGGATAGAGACCCAGTACTTC CSARDPRIETQYF
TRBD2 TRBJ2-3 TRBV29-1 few TGCAGCGTTGAACGGACTAGCGGGAGGCCAGATACGCAGTATTTT CSVERTSGRPDTQYF
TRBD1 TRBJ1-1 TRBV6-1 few TGTGCCAGCAGGCTACAGGGGAGAGGGACTGAAGCTTTCTTT CASRLQGRGTEAFF
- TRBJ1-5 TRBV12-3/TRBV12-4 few TGTGCCAGCCAAGGCGGAGAGCATCAGCCCCAGCATTTT CASQGGEHQPQHF
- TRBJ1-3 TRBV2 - TGTGCCAGCGGGGATCGACCTGCAAACACCATATATTTT CASGDRPANTIYF
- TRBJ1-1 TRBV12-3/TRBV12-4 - TGTGCCAGCACCCTACCCTCTAGGGGGAGGACTGAAGCTTTCTTT CASTLPSRGRTEAFF
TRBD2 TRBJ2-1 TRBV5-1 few TGCGCCAGCAGCTCCCGCGGGACTAGCGGACTCAATGAGCAGTTCTTC CASSSRGTSGLNEQFF
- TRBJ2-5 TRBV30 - TGTGCCTGGAGTACCGCTTTCGGCCCCGGTGTCTTC CAWSTAFGPGVF
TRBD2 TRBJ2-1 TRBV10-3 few TGTGCCATCAGTTTCGCGGGAGGGAGCTCCTACAATGAGCAGTTCTTC CAISFAGGSSYNEQFF
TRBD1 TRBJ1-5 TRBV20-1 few TGCAGTGCTAGGGGGACAGGGAGCAATCAGCCCCAGCATTTT CSARGTGSNQPQHF
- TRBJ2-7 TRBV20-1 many TGCAGTGCTCTTGATATTACGGGCTTGGCCTGCTTC CSALDITGLACF
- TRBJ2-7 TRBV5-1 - TGCGCCAGCAGCTTAGTAGGGGGTAAAGGCGAGCAGTACTTC CASSLVGGKGEQYF
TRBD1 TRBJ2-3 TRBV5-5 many TGTGCCAGCAGCGGACAGGGGAGACCGCAGTATTTT CASSGQGRPQYF
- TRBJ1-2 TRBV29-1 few TGCAGCGCCTGGGGCTTGGAGGGGTATGGCTACACCTTC CSAWGLEGYGYTF
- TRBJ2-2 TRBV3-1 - TGTGCCAGCAGCCAAGACAGGTTCACCGGGGAGCTGTTTTTT CASSQDRFTGELFF
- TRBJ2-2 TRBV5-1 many TGCGCCAGCAGCTTGCACGGCGGCGGGGAGCTGTTTTTT CASSLHGGGELFF
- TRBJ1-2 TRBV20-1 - TGCAGTGCTAGAGATCCCGCAGGGAGCTATGGCTACACCTTC CSARDPAGSYGYTF
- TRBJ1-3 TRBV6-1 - TGTGCCAGCAGTGAAGGGAGCTCTGGAAACACCATATATTTT CASSEGSSGNTIYF
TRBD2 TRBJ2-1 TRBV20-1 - TGCAGTGCTTCCCCGGGACTAGCGGAATACAATGAGCAGTTCTTC CSASPGLAEYNEQFF
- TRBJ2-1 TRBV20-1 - TGCAGTGCTACCAAGGGTGGTGGGGGGGCCCTGGAGCAGTTCTTC CSATKGGGGALEQFF
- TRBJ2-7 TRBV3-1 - TGTGCCAGCAGCCAAGAACAGACCTCCTACGAGCAGTACTTC CASSQEQTSYEQYF
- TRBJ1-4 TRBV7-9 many TGTGCCAGCAGCTTGACCGGTAATGAAAAACTGTTTTTT CASSLTGNEKLFF
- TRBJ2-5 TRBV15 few TGTGCCACCAGTCCTGTCGGTTCTAGGCAAGAGACCCAGTACTTC CATSPVGSRQETQYF
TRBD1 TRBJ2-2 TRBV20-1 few TGCAGTGCTAGACAGGGGGCTACCGGGGAGCTGTTTTTT CSARQGATGELFF
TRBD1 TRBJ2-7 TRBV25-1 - TGTGCCAGCAGTGATTTTGGACAGGGAGGCGAGCAGTACTTC CASSDFGQGGEQYF
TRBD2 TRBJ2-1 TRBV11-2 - TGTGCCAGCAGCCCGCGGACCGGGACTAGGGACCACAATGAGCAGTTCTTC CASSPRTGTRDHNEQFF
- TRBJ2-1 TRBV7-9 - TGTGCCAGCAGCTTAGGGGTTGGGGCGGTGCAGTTCTTC CASSLGVGAVQFF
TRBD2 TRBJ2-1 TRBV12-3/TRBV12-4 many TGTGCCAGCAGCAGTAGCGGGGGGGCAGGGGAGCAGTTCTTC CASSSSGGAGEQFF
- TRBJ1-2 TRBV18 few TGTGCCAGCTCACCAAATCGGCAGGGTGGCTACACCTTC CASSPNRQGGYTF
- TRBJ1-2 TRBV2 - TGTGCCAGCAGGTGGGCGGCGGAAAGCTATGGCTACACCTTC CASRWAAESYGYTF
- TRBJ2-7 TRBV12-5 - TGTGCTAGTGGTTTGGGGCCCTCCGAGCAGTACTTC CASGLGPSEQYF
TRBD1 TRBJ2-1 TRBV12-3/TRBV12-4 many TGTGCCAGCAGTGACTACAGGGGTAATGAGCAGTTCTTC CASSDYRGNEQFF
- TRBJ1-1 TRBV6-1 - TGTGCCAGCAGTGAATTGAGTGTGGACACTGAAGCTTTCTTT CASSELSVDTEAFF
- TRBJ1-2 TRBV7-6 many TGTGCCAGCAGCGAGACAGATACCGGTGGCTACACCTTC CASSETDTGGYTF
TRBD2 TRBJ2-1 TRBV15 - TGTGCCACCAGCACTACTAAGCGGGAGCGCTACAATGAGCAGTTCTTC CATSTTKRERYNEQFF
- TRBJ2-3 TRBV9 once TGTGCCAGCAGGCCATTAGGGGAACGAACAGATACGCAGTATTTT CASRPLGERTDTQYF
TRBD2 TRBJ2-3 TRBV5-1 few TGCGCCAGCAGCCTTAGCGGGAGGGCCTCGGGGACAGATACGCAGTATTTT CASSLSGRASGTDTQYF
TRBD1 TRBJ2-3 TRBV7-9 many TGTGCCAGCAGCCCGCAGGGGGCGGTGAATACGCAGTATTTT CASSPQGAVNTQYF
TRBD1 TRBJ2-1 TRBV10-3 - TGTGCCATCAGCGGGACAGGGGTAAATGAGCAGTTCTTC CAISGTGVNEQFF
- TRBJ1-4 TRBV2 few TGTGCCAGCAGGGAAACAGGGAAGAATGAAAAACTGTTTTTT CASRETGKNEKLFF
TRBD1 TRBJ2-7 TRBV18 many TGTGCCAGCTCACCTCTCGGAGGGGACAGGCCATTACGGGACGAGCAGTACTTC CASSPLGGDRPLRDEQYF
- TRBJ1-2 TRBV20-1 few TGCAGTGCTAGAGAGGGGGCGGCTTATGGCTACACCTTC CSAREGAAYGYTF
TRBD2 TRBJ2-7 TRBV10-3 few TGTGCCATCACTACCGCACCGGGGGGGTCGTACGAGCAGTACTTC CAITTAPGGSYEQYF
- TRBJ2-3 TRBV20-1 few TGCAGTGCTAGAGTGGCAATGGCTGGTTCTATATCAGATACGCAGTATTTT CSARVAMAGSISDTQYF
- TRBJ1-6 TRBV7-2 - TGTGCCAGCAGCTTAGTAGCCGAATCACCCCTCCACTTT CASSLVAESPLHF
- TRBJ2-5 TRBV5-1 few TGCGCCAGCAGCTTGGAGCAGGGATTGGAGACCCAGTACTTC CASSLEQGLETQYF
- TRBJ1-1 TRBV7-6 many TGTGCCAGCAGCTTAGATCCACCGGGTAAGGGCTTCCCTGAAGCTTTCTTT CASSLDPPGKGFPEAFF
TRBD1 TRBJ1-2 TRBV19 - TGTGCCAGTAGTTCCAGGGACAGGTTATATGGCTACACCTTC CASSSRDRLYGYTF
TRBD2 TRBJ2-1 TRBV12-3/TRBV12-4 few TGTGCCAGCAGTCCAGCACCGGCGGGGGGCGATGAGCAGTTCTTC CASSPAPAGGDEQFF
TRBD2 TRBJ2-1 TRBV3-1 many TGTGCCAGCACGCGGGGAGGGATCAATGAGCAGTTCTTC CASTRGGINEQFF